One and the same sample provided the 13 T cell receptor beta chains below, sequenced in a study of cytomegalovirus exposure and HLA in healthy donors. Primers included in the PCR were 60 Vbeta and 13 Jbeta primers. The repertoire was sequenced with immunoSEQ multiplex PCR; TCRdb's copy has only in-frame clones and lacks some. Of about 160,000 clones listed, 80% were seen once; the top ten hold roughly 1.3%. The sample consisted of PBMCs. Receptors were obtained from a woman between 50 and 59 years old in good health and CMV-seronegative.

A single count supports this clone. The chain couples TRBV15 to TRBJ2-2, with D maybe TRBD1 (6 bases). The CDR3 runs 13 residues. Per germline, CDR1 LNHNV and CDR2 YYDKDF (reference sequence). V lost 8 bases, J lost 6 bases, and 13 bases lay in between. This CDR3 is CATSWGRAGELFF. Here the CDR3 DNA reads TGTGCCACCTCGTGGGGGCGGGCCGGGGAGCTGTTTTTT.

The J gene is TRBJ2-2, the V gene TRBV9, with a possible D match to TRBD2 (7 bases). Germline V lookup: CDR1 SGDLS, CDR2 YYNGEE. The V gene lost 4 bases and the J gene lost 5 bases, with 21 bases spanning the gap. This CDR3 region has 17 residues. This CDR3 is CASSPRGAGSETGELFF. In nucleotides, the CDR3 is TGTGCCAGCAGCCCCCGGGGGGCAGGTAGCGAAACCGGGGAGCTGTTTTTT.

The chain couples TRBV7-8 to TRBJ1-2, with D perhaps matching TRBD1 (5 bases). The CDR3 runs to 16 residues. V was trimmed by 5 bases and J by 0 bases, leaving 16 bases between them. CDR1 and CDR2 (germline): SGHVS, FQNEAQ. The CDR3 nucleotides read TGTGCCAGCAGCCCAGGGCCCCGGGCGGCTAACTATGGCTACACCTTC. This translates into CASSPGPRAANYGYTF.

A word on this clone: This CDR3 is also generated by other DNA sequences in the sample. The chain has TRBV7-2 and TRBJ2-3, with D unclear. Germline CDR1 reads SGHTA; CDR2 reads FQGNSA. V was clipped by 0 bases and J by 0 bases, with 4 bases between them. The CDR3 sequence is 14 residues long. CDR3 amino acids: CASSLARSTDTQYF. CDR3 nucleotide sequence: TGTGCCAGCAGCTTAGCGAGAAGCACAGATACGCAGTATTTT.

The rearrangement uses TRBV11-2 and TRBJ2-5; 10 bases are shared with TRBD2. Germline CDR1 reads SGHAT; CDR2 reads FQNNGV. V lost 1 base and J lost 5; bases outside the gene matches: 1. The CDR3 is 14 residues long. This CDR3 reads CASSLVTSGETQYF. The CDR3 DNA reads TGTGCCAGCAGCTTAGTGACTAGCGGGGAGACCCAGTACTTC.

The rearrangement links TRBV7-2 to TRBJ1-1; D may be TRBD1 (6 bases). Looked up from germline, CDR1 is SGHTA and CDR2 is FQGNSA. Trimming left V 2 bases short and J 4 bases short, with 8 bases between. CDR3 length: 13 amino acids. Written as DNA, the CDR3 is TGTGCCAGCAGCTTATACAGGGCCACTGAAGCTTTCTTT. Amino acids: CASSLYRATEAFF.

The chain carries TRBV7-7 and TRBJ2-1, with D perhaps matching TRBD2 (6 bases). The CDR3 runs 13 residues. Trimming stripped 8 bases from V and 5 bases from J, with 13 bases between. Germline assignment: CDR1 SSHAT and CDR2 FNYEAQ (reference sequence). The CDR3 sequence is CASGRGLNNEQFF. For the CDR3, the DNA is TGTGCCAGCGGACGGGGGTTGAACAATGAGCAGTTCTTC.

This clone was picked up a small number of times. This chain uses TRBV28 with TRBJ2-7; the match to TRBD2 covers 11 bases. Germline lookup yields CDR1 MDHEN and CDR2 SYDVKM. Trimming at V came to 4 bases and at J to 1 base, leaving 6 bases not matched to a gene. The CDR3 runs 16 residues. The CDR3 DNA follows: TGTGCCAGCAGTTCAGAGACTAGCGGGACATCCTACGAGCAGTACTTC. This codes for CASSSETSGTSYEQYF. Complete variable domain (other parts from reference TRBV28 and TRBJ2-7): DVKVTQSSRYLVKRTGEKVFLECVQDMDHENMFWYRQDPGLGLRLIYFSYDVKMKEKGDIPEGYSVSREKKERFSLILESASTNQTSMYLCASSSETSGTSYEQYFGPGTRLTVT.

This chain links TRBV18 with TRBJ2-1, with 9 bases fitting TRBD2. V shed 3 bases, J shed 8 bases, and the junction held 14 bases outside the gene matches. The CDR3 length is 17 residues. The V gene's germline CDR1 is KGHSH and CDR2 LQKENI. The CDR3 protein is CASSPDSGSKIRDEQFF. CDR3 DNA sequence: TGTGCCAGCTCACCCGATAGCGGGAGTAAAATACGGGATGAGCAGTTCTTC.

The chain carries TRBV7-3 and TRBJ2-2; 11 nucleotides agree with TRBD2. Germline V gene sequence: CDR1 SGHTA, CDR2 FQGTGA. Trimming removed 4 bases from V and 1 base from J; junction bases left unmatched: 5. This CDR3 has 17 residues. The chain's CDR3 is CASSSYSGRVNTGELFF. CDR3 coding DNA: TGTGCCAGCAGCTCTTATAGCGGGAGGGTGAACACCGGGGAGCTGTTTTTT.

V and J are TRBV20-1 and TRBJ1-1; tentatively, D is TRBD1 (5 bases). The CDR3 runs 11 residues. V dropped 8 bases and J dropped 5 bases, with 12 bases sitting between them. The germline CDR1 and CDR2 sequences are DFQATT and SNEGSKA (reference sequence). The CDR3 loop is CSSWGETEAFF. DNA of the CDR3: TGCAGTTCTTGGGGCGAAACTGAAGCTTTCTTT.

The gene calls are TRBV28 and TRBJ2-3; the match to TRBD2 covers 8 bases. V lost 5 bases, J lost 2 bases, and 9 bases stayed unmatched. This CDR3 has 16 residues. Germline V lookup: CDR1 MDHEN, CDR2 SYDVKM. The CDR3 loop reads CASSPPGLVYTDTQYF. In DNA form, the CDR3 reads TGTGCCAGCAGTCCGCCGGGACTAGTATACACAGATACGCAGTATTTT.

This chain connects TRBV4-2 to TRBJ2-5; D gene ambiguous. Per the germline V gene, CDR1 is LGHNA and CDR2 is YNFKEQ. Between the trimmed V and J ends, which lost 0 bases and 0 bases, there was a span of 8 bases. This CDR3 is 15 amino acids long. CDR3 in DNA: TGTGCCAGCAGCCAAGAGGTCACTAACCAAGAGACCCAGTACTTC. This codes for CASSQEVTNQETQYF.